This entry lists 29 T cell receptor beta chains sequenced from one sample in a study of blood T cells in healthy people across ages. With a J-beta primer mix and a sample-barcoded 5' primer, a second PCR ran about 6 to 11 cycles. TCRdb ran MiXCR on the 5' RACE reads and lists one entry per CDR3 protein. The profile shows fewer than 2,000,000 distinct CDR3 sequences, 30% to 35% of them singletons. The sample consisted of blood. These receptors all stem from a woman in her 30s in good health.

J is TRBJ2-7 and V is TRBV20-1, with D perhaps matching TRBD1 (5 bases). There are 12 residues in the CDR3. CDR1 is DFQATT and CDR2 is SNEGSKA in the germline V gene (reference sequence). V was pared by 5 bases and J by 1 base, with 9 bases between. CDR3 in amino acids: CSAERGSYEQYF. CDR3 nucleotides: TGCAGTGCTGAAAGGGGTTCCTACGAGCAGTACTTC.

The CDR3 region has the DNA TGTGCCAGCAGTTTACTCTATGGCTACACCTTC. It encodes CASSLLYGYTF. The V and J genes are TRBV12-3 or TRBV12-4 and TRBJ1-2; D remains unclear. The CDR3 extends over 11 amino acids. Between the trimmed V and J ends, which lost 2 bases and 4 bases, there was a span of 2 bases.

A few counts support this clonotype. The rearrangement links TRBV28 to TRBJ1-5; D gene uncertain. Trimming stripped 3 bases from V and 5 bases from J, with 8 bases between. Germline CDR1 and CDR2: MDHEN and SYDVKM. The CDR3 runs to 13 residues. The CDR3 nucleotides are TGTGCCAGCAGTTTGGGATGGGATCAGCCCCAGCATTTT. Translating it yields CASSLGWDQPQHF.

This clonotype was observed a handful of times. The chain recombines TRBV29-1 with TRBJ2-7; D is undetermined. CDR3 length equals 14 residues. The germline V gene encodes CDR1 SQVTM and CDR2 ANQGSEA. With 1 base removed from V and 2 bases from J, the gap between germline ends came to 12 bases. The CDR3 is CSVEGLAPAYEQYF. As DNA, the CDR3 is TGCAGCGTTGAAGGATTGGCTCCGGCCTACGAGCAGTACTTC.

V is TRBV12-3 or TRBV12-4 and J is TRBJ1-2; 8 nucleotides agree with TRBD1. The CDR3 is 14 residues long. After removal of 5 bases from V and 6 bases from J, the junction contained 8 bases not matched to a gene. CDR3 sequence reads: CASSPGQGRDGYTF. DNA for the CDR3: TGTGCCAGCAGTCCCGGACAGGGAAGAGATGGCTACACCTTC.

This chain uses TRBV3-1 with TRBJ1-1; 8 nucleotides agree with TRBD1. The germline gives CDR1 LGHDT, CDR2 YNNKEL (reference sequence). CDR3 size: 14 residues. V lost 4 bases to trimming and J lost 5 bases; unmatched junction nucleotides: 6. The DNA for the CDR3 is TGTGCCAGCAGCCGCAGGGGGCTGGGGACTGAAGCTTTCTTT. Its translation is CASSRRGLGTEAFF.

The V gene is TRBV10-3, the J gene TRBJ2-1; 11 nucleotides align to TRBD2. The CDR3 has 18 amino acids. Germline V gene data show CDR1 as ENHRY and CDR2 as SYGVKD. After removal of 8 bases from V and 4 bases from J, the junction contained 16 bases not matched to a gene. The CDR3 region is CAICGEGPGTSGYNEQFF. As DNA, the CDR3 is TGTGCCATCTGTGGTGAGGGCCCCGGGACTAGCGGTTACAATGAGCAGTTCTTC.

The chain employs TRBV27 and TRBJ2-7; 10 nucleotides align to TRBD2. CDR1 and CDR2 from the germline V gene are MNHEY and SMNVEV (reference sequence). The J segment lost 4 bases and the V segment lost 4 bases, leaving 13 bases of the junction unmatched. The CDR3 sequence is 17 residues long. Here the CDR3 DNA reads TGTGCCAGCAGTTCCAGCGGGAGGGCCGGCGGGTCGTACGAGCAGTACTTC. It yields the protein CASSSSGRAGGSYEQYF.

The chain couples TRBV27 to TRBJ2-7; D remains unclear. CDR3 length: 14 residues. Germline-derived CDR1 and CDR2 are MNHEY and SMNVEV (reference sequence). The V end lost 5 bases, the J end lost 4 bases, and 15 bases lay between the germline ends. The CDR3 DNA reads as TGTGCCAGCAGTCCCTCTTGGCAGTCATACGAGCAGTACTTC. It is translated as CASSPSWQSYEQYF.

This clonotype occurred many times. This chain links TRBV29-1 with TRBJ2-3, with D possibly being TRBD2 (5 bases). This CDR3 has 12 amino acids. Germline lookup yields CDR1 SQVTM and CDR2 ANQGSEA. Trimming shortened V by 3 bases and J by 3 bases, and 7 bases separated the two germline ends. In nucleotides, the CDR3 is TGCAGCGTTGATGGGGAGACAGATACGCAGTATTTT. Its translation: CSVDGETDTQYF.

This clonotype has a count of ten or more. Here the CDR3 reads CAIKGAFSTDTQYF. The CDR3 DNA is TGTGCCATCAAAGGGGCCTTTAGCACAGATACGCAGTATTTT. The gene calls are TRBV10-3 and TRBJ2-3; D may be TRBD1 (5 bases). Trimming pared 7 bases from V and 0 bases from J, leaving 11 bases between. The CDR3 spans 14 residues. Germline V gives CDR1 ENHRY, CDR2 SYGVKD.

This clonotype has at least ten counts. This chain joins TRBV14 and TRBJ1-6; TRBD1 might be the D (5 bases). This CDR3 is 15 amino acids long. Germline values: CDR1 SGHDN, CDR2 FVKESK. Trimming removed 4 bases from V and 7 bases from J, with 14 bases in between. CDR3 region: CASSLLQGGNSPLHF. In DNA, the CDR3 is TGTGCCAGCAGCCTCCTGCAGGGAGGAAATTCACCCCTCCACTTT.

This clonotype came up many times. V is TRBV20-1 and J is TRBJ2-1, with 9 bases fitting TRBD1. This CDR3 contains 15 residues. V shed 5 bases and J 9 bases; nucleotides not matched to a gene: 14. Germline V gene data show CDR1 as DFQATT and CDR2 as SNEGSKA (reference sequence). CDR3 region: CSAEPGTGWISEQFF. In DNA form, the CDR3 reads TGCAGTGCTGAACCAGGGACAGGGTGGATAAGTGAGCAGTTCTTC.

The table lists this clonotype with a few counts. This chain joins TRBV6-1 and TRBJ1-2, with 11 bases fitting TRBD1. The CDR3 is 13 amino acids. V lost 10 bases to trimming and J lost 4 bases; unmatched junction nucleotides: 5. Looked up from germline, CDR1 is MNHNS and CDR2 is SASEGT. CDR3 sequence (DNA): TGTGCCATTTCCGGGACAGGGGGCTATGGCTACACCTTC. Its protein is CAISGTGGYGYTF.

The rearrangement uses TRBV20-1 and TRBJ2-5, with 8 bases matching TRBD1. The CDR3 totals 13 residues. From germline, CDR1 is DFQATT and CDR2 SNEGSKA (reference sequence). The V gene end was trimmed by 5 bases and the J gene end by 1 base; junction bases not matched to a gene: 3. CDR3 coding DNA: TGCAGTGCTCCCGGGACAGGCCAAGAGACCCAGTACTTC. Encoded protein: CSAPGTGQETQYF.

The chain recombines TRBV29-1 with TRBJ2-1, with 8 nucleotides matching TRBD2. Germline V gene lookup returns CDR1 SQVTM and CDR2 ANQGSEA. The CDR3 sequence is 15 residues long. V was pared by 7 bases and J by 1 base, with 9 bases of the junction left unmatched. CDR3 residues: CSANEPSGSYNEQFF. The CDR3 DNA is TGCAGCGCCAACGAACCTAGCGGGTCCTACAATGAGCAGTTCTTC.

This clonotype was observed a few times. The CDR3 is CATSDFESNQPQHF. The CDR3, as DNA: TGTGCCACCAGTGATTTTGAAAGCAATCAGCCCCAGCATTTT. The V gene is TRBV24-1, the J gene TRBJ1-5; D remains unclear. The ends were cut back, 1 base at V and 1 base at J, with 4 bases in the middle. CDR1 is KGHDR, CDR2 SFDVKD, per germline. This CDR3 region has 14 residues.

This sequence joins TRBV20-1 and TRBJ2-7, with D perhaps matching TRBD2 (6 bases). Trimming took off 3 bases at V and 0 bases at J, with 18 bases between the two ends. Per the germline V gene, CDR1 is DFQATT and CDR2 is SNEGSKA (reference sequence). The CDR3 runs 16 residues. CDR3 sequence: CSARGGLGIHSYEQYF. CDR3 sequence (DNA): TGCAGTGCTAGGGGAGGACTGGGGATTCACTCCTACGAGCAGTACTTC.

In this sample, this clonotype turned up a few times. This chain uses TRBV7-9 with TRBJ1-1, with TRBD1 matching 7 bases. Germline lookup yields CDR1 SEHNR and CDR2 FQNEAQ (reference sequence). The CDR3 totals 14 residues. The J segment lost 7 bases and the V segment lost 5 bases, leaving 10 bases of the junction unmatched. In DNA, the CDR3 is TGTGCCAGCAGCATTGGACAGGCACGGAATGAAGCTTTCTTT. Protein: CASSIGQARNEAFF. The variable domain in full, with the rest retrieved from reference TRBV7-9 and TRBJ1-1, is DTGVSQNPRHKITKRGQNVTFRCDPISEHNRLYWYRQTLGQGPEFLTYFQNEAQLEKSRLLSDRFSAERPKGSFSTLEIQRTEQGDSAMYLCASSIGQARNEAFFGQGTRLTVV.

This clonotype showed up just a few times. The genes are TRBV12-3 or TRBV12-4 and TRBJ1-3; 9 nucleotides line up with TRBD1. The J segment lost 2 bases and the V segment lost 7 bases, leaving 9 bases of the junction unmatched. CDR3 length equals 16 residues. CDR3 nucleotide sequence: TGTGCCAGCACCAAGACGGGACAGGGAGCTGGAAACACCATATATTTT. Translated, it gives CASTKTGQGAGNTIYF.

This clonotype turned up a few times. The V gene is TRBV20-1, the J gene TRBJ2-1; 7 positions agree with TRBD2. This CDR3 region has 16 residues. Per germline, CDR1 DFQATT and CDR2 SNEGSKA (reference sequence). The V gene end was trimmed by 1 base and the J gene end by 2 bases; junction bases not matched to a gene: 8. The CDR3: CSARGLSGKAYNEQFF. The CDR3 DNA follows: TGCAGTGCTAGAGGTCTGAGCGGGAAGGCCTACAATGAGCAGTTCTTC.

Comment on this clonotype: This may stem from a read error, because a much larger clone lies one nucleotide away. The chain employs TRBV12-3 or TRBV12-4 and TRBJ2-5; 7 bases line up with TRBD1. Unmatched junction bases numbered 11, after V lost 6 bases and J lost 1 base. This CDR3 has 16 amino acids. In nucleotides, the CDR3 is TGTGCCAGCAGAGACCCTAAGAACAGGGGCCAAGAGACCCAGTACTTC. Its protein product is CASRDPKNRGQETQYF.

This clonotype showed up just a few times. CDR3 sequence: CASSRWLPTSEQYF. The CDR3 nucleotides are TGTGCCAGCAGCCGGTGGCTACCTACCTCCGAGCAGTACTTC. The gene calls are TRBV5-5 and TRBJ2-7; D remains ambiguous. Germline CDR1 SGHKS, CDR2 YYEKEE (reference sequence). V dropped 4 bases and J dropped 6 bases, with 17 bases sitting between them. The CDR3 runs to 14 residues. The entire variable domain, with the rest obtained from reference TRBV5-5 and TRBJ2-7, is as follows: DAGVTQSPTHLIKTRGQQVTLRCSPISGHKSVSWYQQVLGQGPQFIFQYYEKEERGRGNFPDRFSARQFPNYSSELNVNALLLGDSALYLCASSRWLPTSEQYFGPGTRLTVT.

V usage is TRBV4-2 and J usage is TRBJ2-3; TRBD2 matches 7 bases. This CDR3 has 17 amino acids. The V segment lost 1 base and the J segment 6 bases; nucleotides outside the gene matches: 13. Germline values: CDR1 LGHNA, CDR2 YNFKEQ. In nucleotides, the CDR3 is TGTGCCAGCAGCCAAGTTCGCGGGACGGGAGGATCGGATACGCAGTATTTT. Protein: CASSQVRGTGGSDTQYF.

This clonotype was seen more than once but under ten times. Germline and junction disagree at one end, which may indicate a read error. The CDR3 sequence: CTSSQEDATNEKLFF. Written as DNA, the CDR3 is TGCACCAGCAGCCAAGAGGATGCCACTAATGAAAAACTGTTTTTT. The rearrangement uses TRBV4-1 and TRBJ1-4; D is undetermined. The germline CDR1 and CDR2 sequences are MGHRA and YSYEKL. The CDR3 length is 15 residues.

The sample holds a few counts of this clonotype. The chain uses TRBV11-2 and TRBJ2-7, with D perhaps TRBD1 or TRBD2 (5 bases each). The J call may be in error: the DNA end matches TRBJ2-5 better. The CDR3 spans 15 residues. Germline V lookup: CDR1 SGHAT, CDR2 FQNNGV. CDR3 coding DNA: TGTGCCAGCAGCTTACTTGAGGGGCCGTTTGGGACCCAGTACTTC. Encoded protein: CASSLLEGPFGTQYF.

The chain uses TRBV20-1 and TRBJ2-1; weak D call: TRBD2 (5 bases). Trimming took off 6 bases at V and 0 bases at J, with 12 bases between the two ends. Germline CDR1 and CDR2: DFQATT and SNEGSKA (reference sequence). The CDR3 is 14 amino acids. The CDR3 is CSAPAESSYNEQFF. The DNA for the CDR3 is TGCAGTGCACCAGCGGAAAGCTCCTACAATGAGCAGTTCTTC.

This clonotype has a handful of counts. This CDR3 reads CASSQAPYRETNYGYTF. DNA for the CDR3: TGCGCCAGCAGCCAAGCGCCATACAGGGAAACTAACTATGGCTACACCTTC. The chain has TRBV4-1 and TRBJ1-2; perhaps TRBD1 as D (6 bases). V was cut by 1 base and J by 0 bases, with 15 bases left in between. Germline V gives CDR1 MGHRA, CDR2 YSYEKL. CDR3 length equals 17 residues.

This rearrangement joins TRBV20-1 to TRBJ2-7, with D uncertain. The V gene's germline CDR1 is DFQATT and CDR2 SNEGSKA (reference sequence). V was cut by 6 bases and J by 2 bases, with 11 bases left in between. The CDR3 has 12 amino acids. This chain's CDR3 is CSAARPTYEQYF. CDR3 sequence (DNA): TGCAGTGCAGCCCGACCAACCTACGAGCAGTACTTC.